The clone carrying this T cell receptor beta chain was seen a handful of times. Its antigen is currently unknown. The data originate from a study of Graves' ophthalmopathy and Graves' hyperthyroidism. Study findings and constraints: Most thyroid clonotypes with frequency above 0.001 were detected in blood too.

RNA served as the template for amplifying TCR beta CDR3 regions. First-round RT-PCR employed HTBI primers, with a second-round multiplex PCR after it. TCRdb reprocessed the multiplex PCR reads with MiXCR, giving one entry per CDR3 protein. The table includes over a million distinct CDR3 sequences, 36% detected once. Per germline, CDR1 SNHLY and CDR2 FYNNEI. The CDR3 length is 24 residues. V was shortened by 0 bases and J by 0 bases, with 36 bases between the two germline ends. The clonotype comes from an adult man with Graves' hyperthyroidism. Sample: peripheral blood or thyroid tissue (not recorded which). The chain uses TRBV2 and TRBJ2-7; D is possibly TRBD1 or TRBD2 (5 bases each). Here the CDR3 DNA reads TGTGCCAGCAGTGAAGCAGACAGCCCAACAAAGGCGACTGCGGGCATCATGGGCTCCTACGAGCAGTACTTC. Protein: CASSEADSPTKATAGIMGSYEQYF.